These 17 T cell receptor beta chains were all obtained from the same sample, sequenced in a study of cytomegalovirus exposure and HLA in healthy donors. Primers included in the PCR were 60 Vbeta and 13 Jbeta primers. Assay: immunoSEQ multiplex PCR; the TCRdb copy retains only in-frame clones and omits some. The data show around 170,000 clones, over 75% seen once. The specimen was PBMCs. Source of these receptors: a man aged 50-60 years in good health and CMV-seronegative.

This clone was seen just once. CDR3 amino acids: CATSDTGELFF. CDR3 bases: TGTGCCACCTCAGACACCGGGGAGCTGTTTTTT. The chain employs TRBV10-3 and TRBJ2-2, with unresolved D. Trimming took 10 bases from V and 3 from J, leaving 6 bases between them. Germline V gives CDR1 ENHRY, CDR2 SYGVKD. The CDR3 spans 11 residues.

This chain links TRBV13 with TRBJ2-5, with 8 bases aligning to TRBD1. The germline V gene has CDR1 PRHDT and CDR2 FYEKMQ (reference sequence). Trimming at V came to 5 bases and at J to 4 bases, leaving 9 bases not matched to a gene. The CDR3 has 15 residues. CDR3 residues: CASSVLQGVGETQYF. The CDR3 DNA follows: TGTGCCAGCAGCGTTTTACAGGGGGTCGGAGAGACCCAGTACTTC.

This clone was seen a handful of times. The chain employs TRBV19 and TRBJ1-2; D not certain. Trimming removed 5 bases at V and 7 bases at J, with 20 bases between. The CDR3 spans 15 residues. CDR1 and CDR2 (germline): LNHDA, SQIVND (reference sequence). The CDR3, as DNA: TGTGCCAGTAGTTCCCAACACGCGGAAATTGGTGGCTACACCTTC. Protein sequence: CASSSQHAEIGGYTF.

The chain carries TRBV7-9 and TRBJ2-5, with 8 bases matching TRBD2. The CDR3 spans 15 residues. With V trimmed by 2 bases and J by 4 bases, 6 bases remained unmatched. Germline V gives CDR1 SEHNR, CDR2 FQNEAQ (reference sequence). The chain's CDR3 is CASSLYFSGAETQYF. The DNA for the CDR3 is TGTGCCAGCAGCTTATATTTTAGCGGGGCAGAGACCCAGTACTTC.

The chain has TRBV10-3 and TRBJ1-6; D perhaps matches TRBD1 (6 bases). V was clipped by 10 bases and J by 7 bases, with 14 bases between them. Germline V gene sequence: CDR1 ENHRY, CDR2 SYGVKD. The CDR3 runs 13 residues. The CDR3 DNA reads TGTGCCACCACAAAGGGGGACAATTCACCCCTCCACTTT. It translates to CATTKGDNSPLHF.

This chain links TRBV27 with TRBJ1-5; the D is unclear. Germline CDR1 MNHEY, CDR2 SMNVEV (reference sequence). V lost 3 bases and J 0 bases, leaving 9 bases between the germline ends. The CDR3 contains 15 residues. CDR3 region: CASSFSVYSNQPQHF. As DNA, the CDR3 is TGTGCCAGCAGTTTCTCCGTTTATAGCAATCAGCCCCAGCATTTT.

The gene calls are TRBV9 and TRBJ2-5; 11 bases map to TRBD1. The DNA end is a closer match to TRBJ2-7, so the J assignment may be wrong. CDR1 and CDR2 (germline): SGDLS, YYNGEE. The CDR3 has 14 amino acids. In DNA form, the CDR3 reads TGTGCCAGCAGCCCTTGGACAGGGGGCAACGAGCAGTACTTC. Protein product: CASSPWTGGNEQYF.

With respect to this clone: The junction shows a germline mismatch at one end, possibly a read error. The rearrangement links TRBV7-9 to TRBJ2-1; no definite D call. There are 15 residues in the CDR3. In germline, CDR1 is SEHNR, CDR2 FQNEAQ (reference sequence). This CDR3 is CSSSPRLEPNNEQFF. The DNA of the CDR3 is TGTTCCAGCAGCCCAAGGCTAGAGCCCAACAATGAGCAGTTCTTC.

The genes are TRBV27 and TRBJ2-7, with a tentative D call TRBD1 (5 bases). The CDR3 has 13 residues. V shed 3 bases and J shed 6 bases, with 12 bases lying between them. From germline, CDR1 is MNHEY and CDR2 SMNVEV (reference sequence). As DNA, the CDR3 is TGTGCCAGCAGTTTGCAGGGATCCACCGAGCAGTACTTC. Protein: CASSLQGSTEQYF.

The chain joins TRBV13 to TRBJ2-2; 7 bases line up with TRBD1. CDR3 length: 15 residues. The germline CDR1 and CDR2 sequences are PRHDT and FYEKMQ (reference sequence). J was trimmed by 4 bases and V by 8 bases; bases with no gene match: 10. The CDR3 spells CASSIEGGFTGELFF. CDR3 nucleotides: TGTGCCAGCTCCATAGAAGGGGGCTTCACCGGGGAGCTGTTTTTT. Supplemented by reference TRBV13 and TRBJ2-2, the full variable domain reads AAGVIQSPRHLIKEKRETATLKCYPIPRHDTVYWYQQGPGQDPQFLISFYEKMQSDKGSIPDRFSAQQFSDYHSELNMSSLELGDSALYFCASSIEGGFTGELFFGEGSRLTVL.

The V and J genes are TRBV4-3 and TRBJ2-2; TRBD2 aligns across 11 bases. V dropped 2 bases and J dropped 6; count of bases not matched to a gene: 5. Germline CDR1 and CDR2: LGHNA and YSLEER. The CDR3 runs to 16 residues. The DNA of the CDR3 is TGCGCCAGCAGCCAAACTAGCGGGGGAATCCCCGGGGAGCTGTTTTTT. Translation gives CASSQTSGGIPGELFF.

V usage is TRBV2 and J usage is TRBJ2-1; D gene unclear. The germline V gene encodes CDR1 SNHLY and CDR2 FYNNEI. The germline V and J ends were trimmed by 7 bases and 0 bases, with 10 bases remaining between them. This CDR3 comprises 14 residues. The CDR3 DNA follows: TGTGCCAGCACCCGGGTTATCTCCTACAATGAGCAGTTCTTC. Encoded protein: CASTRVISYNEQFF.

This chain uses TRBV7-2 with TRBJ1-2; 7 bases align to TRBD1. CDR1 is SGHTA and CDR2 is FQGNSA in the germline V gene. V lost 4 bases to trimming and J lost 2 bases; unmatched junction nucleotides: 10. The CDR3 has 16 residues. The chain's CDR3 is CASSSLRGQTNYGYTF. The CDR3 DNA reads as TGTGCCAGCAGCTCTCTGAGGGGACAGACCAACTATGGCTACACCTTC.

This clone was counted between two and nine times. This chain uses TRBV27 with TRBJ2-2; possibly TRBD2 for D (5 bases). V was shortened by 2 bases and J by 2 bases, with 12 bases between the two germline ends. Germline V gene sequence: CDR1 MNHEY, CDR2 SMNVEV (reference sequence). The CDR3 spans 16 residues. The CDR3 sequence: CASSLSSRGNTGELFF. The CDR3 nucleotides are TGTGCCAGCAGTTTAAGTTCCCGGGGAAACACCGGGGAGCTGTTTTTT.

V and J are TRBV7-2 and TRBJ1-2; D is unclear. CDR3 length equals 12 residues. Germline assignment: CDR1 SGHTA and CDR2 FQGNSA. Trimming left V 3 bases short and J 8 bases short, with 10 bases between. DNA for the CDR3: TGTGCCAGCAGCTTCAACGGGAGGGGCTACACCTTC. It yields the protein CASSFNGRGYTF. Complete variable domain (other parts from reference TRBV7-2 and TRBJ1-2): GAGVSQSPSNKVTEKGKDVELRCDPISGHTALYWYRQSLGQGLEFLIYFQGNSAPDKSGLPSDRFSAERTGGSVSTLTIQRTQQEDSAVYLCASSFNGRGYTFGSGTRLTVV.

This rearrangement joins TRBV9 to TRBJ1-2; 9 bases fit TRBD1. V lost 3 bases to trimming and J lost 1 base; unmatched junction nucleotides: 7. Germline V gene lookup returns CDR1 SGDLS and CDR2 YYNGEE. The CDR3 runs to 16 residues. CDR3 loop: CASSAGGTGFNYGYTF. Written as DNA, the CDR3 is TGTGCCAGCAGCGCAGGCGGGACAGGGTTTAACTATGGCTACACCTTC.

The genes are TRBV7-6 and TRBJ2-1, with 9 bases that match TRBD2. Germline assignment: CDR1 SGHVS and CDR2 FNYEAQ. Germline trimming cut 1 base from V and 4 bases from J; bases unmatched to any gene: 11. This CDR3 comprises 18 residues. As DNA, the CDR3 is TGTGCCAGCAGCTTAGAAGTGCTAGCGGGGACACCTTACAATGAGCAGTTCTTC. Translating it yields CASSLEVLAGTPYNEQFF.